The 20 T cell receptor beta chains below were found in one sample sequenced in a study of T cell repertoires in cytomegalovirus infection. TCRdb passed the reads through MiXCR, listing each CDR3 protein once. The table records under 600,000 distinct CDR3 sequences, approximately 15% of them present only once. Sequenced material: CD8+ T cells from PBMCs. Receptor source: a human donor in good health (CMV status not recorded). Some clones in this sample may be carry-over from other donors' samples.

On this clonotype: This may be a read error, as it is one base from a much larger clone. CDR3 in amino acids: CASSPVGPEAFF. In DNA, the CDR3 is TGTGCCAGCAGCCCGGTCGGCCCTGAAGCTTTCTTT. The V and J genes are TRBV11-2 and TRBJ1-1; D is uncertain. V was trimmed by 5 bases and J by 6 bases, leaving 10 bases between them. The CDR3 covers 12 residues. Germline CDR1 reads SGHAT; CDR2 reads FQNNGV. The full variable domain, its missing parts supplied by reference TRBV11-2 and TRBJ1-1, is EAGVAQSPRYKIIEKRQSVAFWCNPISGHATLYWYQQILGQGPKLLIQFQNNGVVDDSQLPKDRFSAERLKGVDSTLKIQPAKLEDSAVYLCASSPVGPEAFFGQGTRLTVV.

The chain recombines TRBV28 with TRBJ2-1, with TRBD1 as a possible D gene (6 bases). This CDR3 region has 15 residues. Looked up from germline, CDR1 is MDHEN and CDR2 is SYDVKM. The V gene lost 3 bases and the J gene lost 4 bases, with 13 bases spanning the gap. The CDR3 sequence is CASSFRAGEYNEQFF. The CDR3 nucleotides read TGTGCCAGCAGTTTTAGGGCAGGGGAATACAATGAGCAGTTCTTC.

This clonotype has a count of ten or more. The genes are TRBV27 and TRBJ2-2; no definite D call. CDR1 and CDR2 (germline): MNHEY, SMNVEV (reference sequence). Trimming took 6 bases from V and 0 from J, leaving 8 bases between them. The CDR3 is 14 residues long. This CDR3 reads CASSLSTNTGELFF. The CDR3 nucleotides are TGTGCCAGCAGCTTGTCCACGAACACCGGGGAGCTGTTTTTT.

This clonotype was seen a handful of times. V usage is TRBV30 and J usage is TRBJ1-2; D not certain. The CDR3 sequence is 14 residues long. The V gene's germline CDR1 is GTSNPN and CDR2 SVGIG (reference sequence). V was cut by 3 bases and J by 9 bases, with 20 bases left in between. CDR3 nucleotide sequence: TGTGCCTGGAGCGAACCGGGAGCCTCTACGAGCTACACCTTC. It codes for CAWSEPGASTSYTF.

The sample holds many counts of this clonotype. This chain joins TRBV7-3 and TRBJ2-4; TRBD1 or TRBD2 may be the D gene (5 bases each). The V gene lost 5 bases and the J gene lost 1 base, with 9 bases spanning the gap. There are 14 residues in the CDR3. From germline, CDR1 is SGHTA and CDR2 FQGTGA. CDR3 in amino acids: CASSPWGAKNIQYF. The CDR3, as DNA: TGTGCCAGCAGCCCCTGGGGGGCCAAAAACATTCAGTACTTC.

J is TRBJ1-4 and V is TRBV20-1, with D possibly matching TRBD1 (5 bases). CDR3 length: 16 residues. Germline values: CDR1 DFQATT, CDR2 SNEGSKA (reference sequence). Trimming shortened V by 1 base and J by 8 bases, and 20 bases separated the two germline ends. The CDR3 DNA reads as TGCAGTGCTAGAGCTGGACAACGCTTAAAAGGGGAAAAACTGTTTTTT. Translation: CSARAGQRLKGEKLFF.

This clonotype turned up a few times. CDR3 sequence: CASRPGTGVSGNTIYF. DNA for the CDR3: TGTGCCAGCAGGCCCGGGACAGGGGTCTCTGGAAACACCATATATTTT. This chain joins TRBV6-4 and TRBJ1-3, with 10 positions matching TRBD1. The CDR3 has 16 residues. Germline lookup yields CDR1 MRHNA and CDR2 SNTAGT. The V segment lost 6 bases and the J segment 0 bases; nucleotides outside the gene matches: 5.

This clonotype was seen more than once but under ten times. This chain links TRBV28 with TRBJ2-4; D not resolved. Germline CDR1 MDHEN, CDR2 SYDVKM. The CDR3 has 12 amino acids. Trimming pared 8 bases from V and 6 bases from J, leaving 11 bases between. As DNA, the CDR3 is TGTGCCAGCGGGGTAGGGCTAAACATTCAGTACTTC. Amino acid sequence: CASGVGLNIQYF.

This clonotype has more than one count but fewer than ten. The DNA for the CDR3 is TGTGCCAGCAGTTCCCCGACCCTCCCGGCCTACGAGCAGTACTTC. Translated, it gives CASSSPTLPAYEQYF. The genes are TRBV6-1 and TRBJ2-7; no firm D call. Germline lookup yields CDR1 MNHNS and CDR2 SASEGT. The CDR3 loop spans 15 amino acids. V was pared by 5 bases and J by 2 bases, with 16 bases between.

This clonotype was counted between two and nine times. The CDR3 bases are TGTGCCAGCAGTCCTTCAGGGAACCAAGAGACCCAGTACTTC. The encoded protein is CASSPSGNQETQYF. The V and J genes are TRBV6-6 and TRBJ2-5; TRBD1 is a possible D gene (5 bases). The germline V gene has CDR1 MNHNY and CDR2 SVGAGI (reference sequence). This CDR3 has 14 residues. V was trimmed by 5 bases and J by 0 bases, leaving 10 bases between them.

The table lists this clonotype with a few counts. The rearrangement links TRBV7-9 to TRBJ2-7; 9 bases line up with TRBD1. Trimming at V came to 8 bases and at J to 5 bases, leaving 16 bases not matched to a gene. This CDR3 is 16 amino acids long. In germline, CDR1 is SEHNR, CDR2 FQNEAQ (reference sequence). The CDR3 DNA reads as TGTGCCAGCTCCCATCTGGGGGACAGGGATATAGACGAGCAGTACTTC. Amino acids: CASSHLGDRDIDEQYF.

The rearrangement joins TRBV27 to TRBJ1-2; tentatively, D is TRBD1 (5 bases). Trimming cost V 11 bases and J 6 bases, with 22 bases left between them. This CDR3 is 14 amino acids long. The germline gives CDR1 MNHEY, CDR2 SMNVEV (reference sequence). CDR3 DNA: TGTGCCGCCCGTTCAGGGAGGCTCTTCGATGGCTACACCTTC. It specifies CAARSGRLFDGYTF.

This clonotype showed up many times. For the CDR3, the DNA is TGTGCCAGCAGCCCGAAGCGCTCTGGGGCCAACGTCCTGACTTTC. This codes for CASSPKRSGANVLTF. The gene calls are TRBV7-8 and TRBJ2-6; D uncertain. The CDR3 totals 15 residues. Germline loops: CDR1 SGHVS, CDR2 FQNEAQ. Trimming cost V 5 bases and J 0 bases, with 8 bases left between them.

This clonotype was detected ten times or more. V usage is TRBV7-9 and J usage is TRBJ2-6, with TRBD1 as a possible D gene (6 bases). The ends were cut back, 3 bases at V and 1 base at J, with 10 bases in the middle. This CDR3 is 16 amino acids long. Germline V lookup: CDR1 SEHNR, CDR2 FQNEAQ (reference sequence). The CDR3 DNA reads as TGTGCCAGCAGCTTCGTTACAGGGTCTGGGGCCAACGTCCTGACTTTC. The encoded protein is CASSFVTGSGANVLTF. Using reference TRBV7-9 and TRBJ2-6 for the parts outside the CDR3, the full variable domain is DTGVSQNPRHKITKRGQNVTFRCDPISEHNRLYWYRQTLGQGPEFLTYFQNEAQLEKSRLLSDRFSAERPKGSFSTLEIQRTEQGDSAMYLCASSFVTGSGANVLTFGAGSRLTVL.

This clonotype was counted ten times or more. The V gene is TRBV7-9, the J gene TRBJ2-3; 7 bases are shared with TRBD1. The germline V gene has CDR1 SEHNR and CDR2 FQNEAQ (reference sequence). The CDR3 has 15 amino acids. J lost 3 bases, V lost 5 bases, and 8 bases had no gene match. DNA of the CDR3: TGTGCCAGCAGCCCCGACAGGGAACGGACAGATACGCAGTATTTT. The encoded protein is CASSPDRERTDTQYF.

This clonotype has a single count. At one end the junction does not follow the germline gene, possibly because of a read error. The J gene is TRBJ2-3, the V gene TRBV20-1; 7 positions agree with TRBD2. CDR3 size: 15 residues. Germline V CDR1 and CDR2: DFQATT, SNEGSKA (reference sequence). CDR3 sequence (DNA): TGCAGTGCTCCCCCTGGGGGGGATAGCACAGATTCGCAGTATTTT. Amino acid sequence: CSAPPGGDSTDSQYF.

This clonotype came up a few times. In DNA form, the CDR3 reads TGTGCCAGCAGCGTAGTCCGGACACCTACCCATGAGCAGTTCTTC. Translating it yields CASSVVRTPTHEQFF. V and J are TRBV14 and TRBJ2-1; tentative D call: TRBD1 (5 bases). The length of the CDR3 is 15 residues. From germline, CDR1 is SGHDN and CDR2 FVKESK. Trimming removed 5 bases from V and 8 bases from J, with 19 bases in between.

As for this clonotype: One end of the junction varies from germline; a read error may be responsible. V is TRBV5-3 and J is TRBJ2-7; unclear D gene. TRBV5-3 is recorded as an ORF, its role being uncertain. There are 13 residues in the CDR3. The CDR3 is CASSFGSKDEQYF. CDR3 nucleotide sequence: TGTGCCAGCAGCTTTGGTAGCAAGGACGAGCAGTACTTC.

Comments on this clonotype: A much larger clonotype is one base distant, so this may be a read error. CDR3 loop: CASSPTSGGYGYNF. The CDR3 DNA sequence: TGTGCCAGCAGCCCCACAAGCGGCGGCTATGGCTACAACTTC. The chain couples TRBV27 to TRBJ1-2; D not resolved. The CDR3 extends over 14 amino acids. Germline CDR1 MNHEY, CDR2 SMNVEV (reference sequence).

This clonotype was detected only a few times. CDR3 protein: CAWSVKTSYEQYF. The DNA of the CDR3 is TGTGCCTGGAGTGTGAAAACTTCCTACGAGCAGTACTTC. The genes are TRBV30 and TRBJ2-7; D call uncertain. Trimming removed 0 bases at V and 1 base at J, with 7 bases between. The CDR3 covers 13 residues. Per germline, CDR1 GTSNPN and CDR2 SVGIG (reference sequence). Using reference TRBV30 and TRBJ2-7 for the parts outside the CDR3, the full variable domain is SQTIHQWPATLVQPVGSPLSLECTVEGTSNPNLYWYRQAAGRGLQLLFYSVGIGQISSEVPQNLSASRPQDRQFILSSKKLLLSDSGFYLCAWSVKTSYEQYFGPGTRLTVT.